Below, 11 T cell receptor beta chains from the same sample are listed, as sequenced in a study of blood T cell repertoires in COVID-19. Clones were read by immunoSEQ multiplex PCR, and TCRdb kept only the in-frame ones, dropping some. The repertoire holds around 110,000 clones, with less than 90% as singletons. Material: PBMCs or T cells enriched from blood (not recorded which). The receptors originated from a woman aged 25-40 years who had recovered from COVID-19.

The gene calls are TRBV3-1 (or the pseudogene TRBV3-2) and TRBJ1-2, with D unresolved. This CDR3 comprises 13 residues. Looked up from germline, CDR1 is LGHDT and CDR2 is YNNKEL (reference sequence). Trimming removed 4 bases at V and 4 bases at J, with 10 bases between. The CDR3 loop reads CASSPTWAYGYTF. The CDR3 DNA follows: TGTGCCAGCAGCCCCACTTGGGCCTATGGCTACACCTTC.

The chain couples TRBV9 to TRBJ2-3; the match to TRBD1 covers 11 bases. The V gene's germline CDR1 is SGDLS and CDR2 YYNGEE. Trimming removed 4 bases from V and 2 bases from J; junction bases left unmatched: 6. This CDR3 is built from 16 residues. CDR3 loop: CASSSWTGGPTDTQYF. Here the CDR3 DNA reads TGTGCCAGCAGCTCCTGGACAGGGGGCCCCACAGATACGCAGTATTTT.

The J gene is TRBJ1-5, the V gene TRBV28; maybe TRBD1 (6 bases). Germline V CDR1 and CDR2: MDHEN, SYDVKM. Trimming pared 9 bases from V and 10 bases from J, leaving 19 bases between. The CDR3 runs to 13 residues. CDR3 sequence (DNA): TGTGCCAGTTGGGGGCGGTACCTTAAACCCCAGCATTTT. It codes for CASWGRYLKPQHF.

This chain's CDR3 is CASSRGQKINEKLFF. As DNA, the CDR3 is TGTGCCAGCTCACGTGGACAGAAGATTAATGAAAAACTGTTTTTT. The rearrangement links TRBV18 to TRBJ1-4; a weak D match, TRBD1 (6 bases). This CDR3 region has 15 residues. Trimming pared 4 bases from V and 4 bases from J, leaving 13 bases between. Germline-derived CDR1 and CDR2 are KGHSH and LQKENI.

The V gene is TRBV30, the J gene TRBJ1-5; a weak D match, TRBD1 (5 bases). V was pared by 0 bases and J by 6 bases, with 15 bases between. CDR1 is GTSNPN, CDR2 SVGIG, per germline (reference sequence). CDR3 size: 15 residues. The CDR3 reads CAWSVGRRGGQPQHF. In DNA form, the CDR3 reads TGTGCCTGGAGTGTGGGTCGGAGGGGAGGTCAGCCCCAGCATTTT.

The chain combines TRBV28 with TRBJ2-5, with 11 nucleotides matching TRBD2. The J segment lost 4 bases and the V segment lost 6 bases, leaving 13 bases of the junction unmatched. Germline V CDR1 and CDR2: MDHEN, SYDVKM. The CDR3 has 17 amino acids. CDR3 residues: CASRPLRLAGGGETQYF. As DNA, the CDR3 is TGTGCCAGCAGACCCCTCCGGCTAGCGGGAGGAGGAGAGACCCAGTACTTC. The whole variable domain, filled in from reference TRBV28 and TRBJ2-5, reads DVKVTQSSRYLVKRTGEKVFLECVQDMDHENMFWYRQDPGLGLRLIYFSYDVKMKEKGDIPEGYSVSREKKERFSLILESASTNQTSMYLCASRPLRLAGGGETQYFGPGTRLLVL.

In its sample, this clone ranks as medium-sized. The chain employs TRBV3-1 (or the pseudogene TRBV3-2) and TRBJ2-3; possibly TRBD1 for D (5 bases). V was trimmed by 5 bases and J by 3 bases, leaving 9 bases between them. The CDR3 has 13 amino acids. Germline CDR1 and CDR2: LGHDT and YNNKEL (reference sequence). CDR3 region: CASSGQGTDTQYF. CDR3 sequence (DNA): TGTGCCAGCAGCGGGCAGGGAACAGATACGCAGTATTTT.

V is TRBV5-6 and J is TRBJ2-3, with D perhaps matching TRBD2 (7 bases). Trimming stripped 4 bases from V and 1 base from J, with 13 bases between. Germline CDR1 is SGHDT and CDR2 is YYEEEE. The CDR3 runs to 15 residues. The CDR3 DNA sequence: TGTGCCAGCAGCCCGGCGGGGGCCGGCACAGATACGCAGTATTTT. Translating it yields CASSPAGAGTDTQYF.

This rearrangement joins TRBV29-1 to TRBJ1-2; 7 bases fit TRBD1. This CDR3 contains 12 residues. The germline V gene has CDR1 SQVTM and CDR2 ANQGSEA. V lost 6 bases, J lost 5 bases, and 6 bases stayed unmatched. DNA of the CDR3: TGCAGCGTCCGCGGGACAGTTTATGGCTACACCTTC. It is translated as CSVRGTVYGYTF.

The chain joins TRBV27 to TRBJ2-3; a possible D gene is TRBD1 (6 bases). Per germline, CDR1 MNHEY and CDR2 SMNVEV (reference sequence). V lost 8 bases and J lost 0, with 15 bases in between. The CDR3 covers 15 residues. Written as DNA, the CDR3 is TGTGCCAGCTCGGGACAATTTCCTAGCACAGATACGCAGTATTTT. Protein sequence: CASSGQFPSTDTQYF.

The CDR3 DNA reads TGTGCCAGCACGTTCAACAGGGCCACCGGGGAGCTGTTTTTT. It translates to CASTFNRATGELFF. V usage is TRBV2 and J usage is TRBJ2-2; maybe TRBD1 (6 bases). V was cut by 7 bases and J by 4 bases, with 13 bases left in between. This CDR3 region has 14 residues. CDR1 and CDR2 (germline): SNHLY, FYNNEI.